This TCR beta chain originates from a study of CD8+ T cells in alopecia areata (dated by TCRdb to 2017 to 2018). Describing the broader study: The treated patients took part in an open-label pilot trial in which moderate-to-severe alopecia areata was treated with oral tofacitinib at 5 to 10 mg twice daily. Tofacitinib was given for 6 to 18 months, followed by 6 months of follow-up off drug to assess delayed response and recurrence. In treated patients, disease severity was measured using the SALT score, which gives the percentage of scalp surface area affected. The study used high-throughput TCRbeta sequencing to examine T cell clonal expansion in alopecia areata, in both the C3H/HeJ mouse model and human patients. On the human side, TCRbeta sequencing was run on scalp tissue and on sorted CD4+ and CD8+ peripheral blood T cells from healthy controls and from alopecia areata patients with either patchy or totalis/universalis disease. Biopsies were taken from tofacitinib-treated patients at baseline and again at 4 and 24 weeks into treatment, and several of those patients also had a later scalp biopsy. Clonality in the scalp was compared among normal scalp (n=4), patchy alopecia areata scalp (n=8), and alopecia totalis/universalis scalp (n=8). The RNA source kit depended on sample type: the PAXgene miRNA kit for fixed scalp, the miRNeasy kit for PBMCs, and the RNeasy kit for mouse skin. immunoSEQ multiplex PCR using 35 Vbeta forward primers and 13 Jbeta reverse primers was used to amplify TCRbeta CDR3 regions. Study-wide findings and limitations: Scalp clonality and the number of expanded CD8+ clones among the top 100 scalp clones were significantly decreased by tofacitinib. Unlike mouse skin, where gammadelta T cells dominate, normal human skin contains resident alphabeta T cells that get sequenced too, which complicates analysis of the scalp TCR repertoire. Many expanded lesional clones were found to persist in scalp and blood during tofacitinib treatment, and relapse after treatment cessation may be partly explained by this persistence. The treated cohort was small, with a single nonresponder, so links between baseline CD8+ expansion and response need larger studies. Compared with mice, TCR sequences shared between patients were less clear, possibly partly because of HLA diversity across the patient population. Compared with normal scalp, lesional scalp, particularly in alopecia totalis/universalis, had higher clonality and more expanded CD8+ clones, which suggests antigenic drive.

This clone was counted only a few times. Its antigen is unknown. No base-level quality is on record; no much larger clone is a single base apart. Preparation of the library involved the immunoSEQ multiplex PCR assay. For TCR sequencing, RNA was extracted from every sample and reverse transcribed into cDNA to serve as template. First-strand cDNA was synthesized with SuperScript III using a 2:1 mix of oligo-dT and random hexamers. A synthetic immune receptor repertoire was used to gauge amplification bias, and whatever bias remained was removed computationally. As for how the authors treated the data: Raw reads were preprocessed to remove errors, and CDR3 was defined according to IMGT conventions as the region from the conserved cysteine to phenylalanine. Clonality was computed as 1 minus the Shannon entropy, with the entropy normalized by log2 of the number of productive unique TCRs. Scalp TCRbeta sequences were cross-referenced with sorted blood CD4 and CD8 repertoires so that the CD4 or CD8 identity of scalp clones could be inferred. TCRdb mirrors the immuneACCESS table, restricted to in-frame sequences. Some clones are absent from its copies; in checked studies, under half trace to an unresolved V gene, and the reason for the others is unknown. D and trimming come from the DNA, and the V and J calls and clone size come from that table. For this sample the table gives around 200,000 clones, of which 58% were detected only once. The biggest ten clones account for around 12% of the sample.

The sample's time point label, decoded: less than 30 weeks on oral tofacitinib. In light of the paper, this sample's treatment or condition label describes: oral pan-JAK inhibitor, 5-10 mg twice daily. Lesional scalp punch biopsies and peripheral blood were obtained from alopecia areata patients. PBMCs were separated by density centrifugation and stained for CD3, CD4 and CD8, after which CD4+ and CD8+ T cells were sorted on a FACSAria. Sequences LNHNV (CDR1) and YYDKDF (CDR2) are obtained from the germline V gene (reference sequence). V and J lose 4 bases and 7 bases, and a span of 11 bases separates them. Including the terminal cysteine and phenylalanine, the CDR3 comprises 13 residues. The sequence is cut down to CDR3 DNA, 39 bases in frame from base 1.

The sequencing here drew on CD8+ T cells sorted from blood, taken at week 24, from a patient treated with tofacitinib. The clonotype originates from a human donor with alopecia areata. The V gene is TRBV15 and the J gene is TRBJ2-1, and possibly TRBD1, on 5 matching bases. The DNA is as follows: TGTGCCACCAGCAAGGAAGCAGGGAATGAGCAGTTCTTC. Protein translation: CATSKEAGNEQFF.